This T cell receptor (beta chain) was profiled in a study of control samples from healthy donors and cancer patients. TCRdb's copy holds only in-frame clones and misses some; the assay was immunoSEQ multiplex PCR. This sample has about 120,000 clones, with more than 70% found just once. Between the trimmed V and J ends, which lost 2 bases and 4 bases, there was a span of 11 bases. This CDR3 region has 16 residues. The germline gives CDR1 KGHDR, CDR2 SFDVKD. This clonotype was obtained from a man in his fifties or sixties in good health. Material: blood. The genes are TRBV24-1 and TRBJ2-6; D not resolved. The chain's CDR3 is CATSDYDPKGANVLTF. The DNA for the CDR3 is TGTGCCACCAGTGATTATGATCCCAAAGGGGCCAACGTCCTGACTTTC.